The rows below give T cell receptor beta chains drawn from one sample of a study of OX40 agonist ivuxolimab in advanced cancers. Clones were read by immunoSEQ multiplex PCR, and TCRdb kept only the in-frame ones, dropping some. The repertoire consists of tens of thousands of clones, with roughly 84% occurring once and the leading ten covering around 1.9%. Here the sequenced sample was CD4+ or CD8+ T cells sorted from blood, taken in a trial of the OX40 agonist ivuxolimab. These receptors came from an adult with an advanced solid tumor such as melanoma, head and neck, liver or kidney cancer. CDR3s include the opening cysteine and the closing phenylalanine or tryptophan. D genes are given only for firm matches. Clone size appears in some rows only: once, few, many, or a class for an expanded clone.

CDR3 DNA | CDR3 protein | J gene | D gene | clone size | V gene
TGTGCCAGCAGCTTAACGGGTAACAATGAGCAGTTCTTC | CASSLTGNNEQFF | TRBJ2-1 | NA | NA | TRBV7-3
TGTGCCAGTAGAGCTCGGGGGCGGAGTGGGGGAGAGACCCAGTACTTC | CASRARGRSGGETQYF | TRBJ2-5 | NA | NA | TRBV19
TGTGCCAGCAGCTTGGAGCGGGGGCGAGAGACCCAGTACTTC | CASSLERGRETQYF | TRBJ2-5 | TRBD2 | NA | TRBV5-4
TGCGCCAGCAGCTGGGGACAGGGGGAAGAGACCCAGTACTTC | CASSWGQGEETQYF | TRBJ2-5 | TRBD1 | NA | TRBV5-1
TGCGCCAGCAGCCAAGATGTGGCACTAGCGGGGTCCAATGAGCAGTTCTTC | CASSQDVALAGSNEQFF | TRBJ2-1 | TRBD2 | NA | TRBV4-1
TGTGCCAGTAGTATAGTAGGACAGGGTCTCGACGAGCAGTACTTC | CASSIVGQGLDEQYF | TRBJ2-7 | TRBD1 | NA | TRBV19
TGTGCCAGCAGGCCTCCCGCGGGGGGCTCCCAGTTTTTT | CASRPPAGGSQFF | TRBJ1-4 | NA | NA | TRBV6-5
TGTGCCAGCAGCTTAGGGGCGCATGAAAAACTGTTTTTT | CASSLGAHEKLFF | TRBJ1-4 | NA | NA | TRBV7-9
TGCGCCAGCAGCTTCGGCAGAACTAGCACAGATACGCAGTATTTT | CASSFGRTSTDTQYF | TRBJ2-3 | NA | NA | TRBV5-1
TGTGCCAGCAGCTTCGGGGGACAGGGTTTAAGAGCTTTCTTT | CASSFGGQGLRAFF | TRBJ1-1 | TRBD1 | once | TRBV7-2
TGTGCCTGGAGTAGCACTAATGAGCAGTTCTTC | CAWSSTNEQFF | TRBJ2-1 | NA | NA | TRBV30
TGTGCCAGCAGCGCTAAATCGGGACAGGGGGCTTTTATCACCGGGGAGCTGTTTTTT | CASSAKSGQGAFITGELFF | TRBJ2-2 | TRBD1 | NA | TRBV7-8
TGTGCCAGCGGAACAGGGGCAACAGATACGCAGTATTTT | CASGTGATDTQYF | TRBJ2-3 | TRBD1 | NA | TRBV2
TGTGCCAGCAGCCCCGAGGGGCTAGGAGGCAATGAGCAGTTCTTC | CASSPEGLGGNEQFF | TRBJ2-1 | NA | NA | TRBV11-2